This T cell receptor (beta chain) was captured in a study of T cell responses to AZD1222 COVID-19 vaccine. Overall study context: Analyses pooled second doses at about 4 or about 12 weeks.

This table comes from immunoSEQ multiplex PCR, and its TCRdb copy is limited to in-frame clones, with some not included. This table holds 100,000 or so clones, around 84% found once. With respect to this clone: Its antigen is not identified.

Points from the study as a whole: Clonal diversity was possibly underestimated, and the donors were mostly white British, with more females. Reportedly, nearly half the spike-specific TCRs target unmutated variant regions.

The CDR3 has 15 amino acids. Germline V gene lookup returns CDR1 LGHNA and CDR2 YSLEER. V was pared by 0 bases and J by 12 bases, with 7 bases of the junction left unmatched. The starting material was peripheral blood, obtained on day 0 of AZD1222 vaccination. The gene calls are TRBV4-3 and TRBJ2-7, with 14 bases aligning to TRBD2. The source of this sequence is an adult in good health. CDR3 nucleotides: TGCGCCAGCAGCCAAGAAACCGGGACTAGCGGGAGACGGTACTTC. This gives the protein CASSQETGTSGRRYF.